This T cell receptor beta chain was sequenced for a study of patients and donors after allogeneic stem cell transplantation. Using its own MiXCR run on the RT-PCR reads, TCRdb lists one record per CDR3 protein. The sample lists 400,000 to 500,000 distinct CDR3 sequences, under 20% occurring once. This clonotype was counted a few times. The CDR3 extends over 14 amino acids. From germline, CDR1 is DFQATT and CDR2 SNEGSKA (reference sequence). Between the trimmed V and J ends, which lost 5 bases and 0 bases, there was a span of 10 bases. The sequencing input was blood, either unsorted or a sorted T cell fraction (not recorded which). This TCR derives from a human donor who was either an allogeneic HSCT recipient or a stem cell or donor lymphocyte infusion donor (not recorded which). It is not recorded whose cells these are; they may come from a transplant donor. The chain employs TRBV20-1 and TRBJ2-2; D unclear. The CDR3 protein is CSAGGKPNTGELFF. CDR3 sequence (DNA): TGCAGTGCTGGCGGCAAACCGAACACCGGGGAGCTGTTTTTT.